What follows are 26 T cell receptor beta chains derived from one specimen sequenced in a study of blood T cell repertoires in COVID-19 (dated by TCRdb to 2019 to 2021). The library was made by the immunoSEQ multiplex PCR assay. TCRdb stores this immuneACCESS table with in-frame sequences only. Part of the clones is absent; in the studies checked, under half of the shortfall reflects unresolved V genes, and no reason is known for the rest. The sample includes under 200,000 clones, with around nine tenths observed a single time. Roughly 5.5% of the sample goes to the ten largest clones. The sample taken for sequencing was peripheral blood. The receptor set was obtained from a man aged 35-49 years with active or convalescent COVID-19.

The gene calls are TRBV19 and TRBJ1-2, with D possibly TRBD1 on 5 matching bases. The CDR3 is 12 amino acids. Germline V gene lookup returns CDR1 LNHDA and CDR2 SQIVND (reference sequence). V was trimmed by 8 bases and J by 4 bases, leaving 11 bases between them. CDR3 in DNA: TGTGCCAGTTCAGGACAATCCTATGGCTACACCTTC. As protein: CASSGQSYGYTF.

The chain joins TRBV29-1 to TRBJ2-7; tentatively, D is TRBD2 (6 bases). Per the germline V gene, CDR1 is SQVTM and CDR2 is ANQGSEA. Trimming stripped 2 bases from V and 6 bases from J, with 8 bases between. The CDR3 consists of 11 residues. CDR3 DNA: TGCAGCGTTGAACAGGAGGGCGAGCAGTACTTC. This gives the protein CSVEQEGEQYF.

V and J are TRBV7-9 and TRBJ2-5; D is possibly TRBD2 (7 bases). The CDR3 is 16 residues long. Germline CDR1 SEHNR, CDR2 FQNEAQ (reference sequence). V gave up 0 bases and J gave up 5 bases, with 16 bases separating them. CDR3 loop: CASSLALREGEETQYF. The CDR3, as DNA: TGTGCCAGCAGCTTAGCCCTCAGGGAGGGGGAGGAGACCCAGTACTTC.

The chain carries TRBV2 and TRBJ1-2; TRBD1 matches 7 bases. Germline V gives CDR1 SNHLY, CDR2 FYNNEI. The CDR3 sequence is 17 residues long. After removal of 6 bases from V and 2 bases from J, the junction contained 15 bases not matched to a gene. CDR3 sequence: CASSDPRQGSVNYGYTF. Here the CDR3 DNA reads TGTGCCAGCAGCGACCCCCGACAGGGTTCTGTCAACTATGGCTACACCTTC.

The V and J genes are TRBV11-2 and TRBJ1-1; no reliable D call. This CDR3 spans 16 amino acids. CDR1 is SGHAT, CDR2 FQNNGV, per germline. V dropped 1 base and J dropped 0 bases, with 12 bases sitting between them. The CDR3 DNA sequence: TGTGCCAGCAGCTTAGTAATGCTACAGATGAACACTGAAGCTTTCTTT. Translating gives CASSLVMLQMNTEAFF.

This chain connects TRBV3-1 (or the pseudogene TRBV3-2) to TRBJ1-1, with unresolved D. The germline gives CDR1 LGHDT, CDR2 YNNKEL (reference sequence). V was clipped by 0 bases and J by 6 bases, with 17 bases between them. The CDR3 consists of 16 residues. CDR3 in amino acids: CASSQERGSSYAEAFF. CDR3 nucleotides: TGTGCCAGCAGCCAAGAGAGAGGGAGCTCTTACGCTGAAGCTTTCTTT.

V is TRBV5-1 and J is TRBJ2-6, with 9 bases matching TRBD1. V was pared by 4 bases and J by 2 bases, with 7 bases of the junction left unmatched. CDR1 and CDR2 (germline): SGHRS, YFSETQ. This CDR3 is built from 17 residues. In DNA form, the CDR3 reads TGCGCCAGCAGCCTCCGGGACAGGGCGGCTGGGGCCAACGTCCTGACTTTC. This encodes CASSLRDRAAGANVLTF.

The genes are TRBV21-1 and TRBJ2-1; the table's D call, TRBD2, was not checked against the DNA. TRBV21-1 is flagged as a pseudogene. The CDR3 covers 16 residues. CDR3 in amino acids: CASSHSERRGYNEQFF. CDR3 bases: TGTGCCAGCAGCCACTCTGAGCGCAGAGGATACAATGAGCAGTTCTTC.

This chain links TRBV28 with TRBJ1-4; D gene unclear. This CDR3 comprises 12 residues. CDR1 is MDHEN, CDR2 SYDVKM, per germline. Trimming removed 2 bases from V and 10 bases from J, with 8 bases in between. CDR3 nucleotide sequence: TGTGCCAGCAGTTTAATACCAGGAAAACTGTTTTTT. Amino acid sequence: CASSLIPGKLFF.

V is TRBV5-6 and J is TRBJ1-2, with TRBD1 matching over 10 bases. The germline V gene has CDR1 SGHDT and CDR2 YYEEEE. The CDR3 covers 13 residues. The trim removed 4 bases at V and 7 bases at J, leaving 4 bases unmatched. DNA of the CDR3: TGTGCCAGCAGCGGGGGACAGGGGCTTGGCTACACCTTC. It yields the protein CASSGGQGLGYTF.

The V call is TRBV28, the J call TRBJ2-1; 13 positions agree with TRBD2. Per the germline V gene, CDR1 is MDHEN and CDR2 is SYDVKM. This CDR3 comprises 18 residues. The V gene end was trimmed by 5 bases and the J gene end by 4 bases; junction bases not matched to a gene: 11. CDR3 in DNA: TGTGCCAGCAGTCCCCGGACTAGCGGGAGTGTGTATTACAATGAGCAGTTCTTC. It specifies CASSPRTSGSVYYNEQFF.

V and J are TRBV10-3 and TRBJ1-1, with TRBD1 matching over 7 bases. This CDR3 region has 13 residues. Unmatched junction bases numbered 8, after V lost 5 bases and J lost 8 bases. Germline assignment: CDR1 ENHRY and CDR2 SYGVKD. CDR3 DNA: TGTGCCATCAGTCAGGAGACAGGGCAGGAAGCTTTCTTT. Protein product: CAISQETGQEAFF.

The rearrangement links TRBV5-4 to TRBJ1-3; 7 bases match TRBD1. This CDR3 contains 14 residues. V lost 3 bases and J lost 3; bases outside the gene matches: 3. Germline V gene sequence: CDR1 SGHNT, CDR2 YYREEE (reference sequence). The CDR3 bases are TGTGCCAGCAGCTACAGGGGAAGTGGAAACACCATATATTTT. It specifies CASSYRGSGNTIYF.

The V call is TRBV6-5, the J call TRBJ2-1; 11 nucleotides line up with TRBD2. This CDR3 is 16 amino acids long. The J segment lost 5 bases and the V segment lost 2 bases, leaving 5 bases of the junction unmatched. Looked up from germline, CDR1 is MNHEY and CDR2 is SVGAGI. CDR3 region: CASSYRSSGRNNEQFF. For the CDR3, the DNA is TGTGCCAGCAGTTACCGCTCTAGCGGGAGGAACAATGAGCAGTTCTTC.

This clone was seen a few times. The chain has TRBV29-1 and TRBJ1-1; D unclear. V shed 5 bases and J shed 9 bases, with 19 bases lying between them. The length of the CDR3 is 13 residues. CDR1 and CDR2 (germline): SQVTM, ANQGSEA. The CDR3 nucleotides are TGCAGCGTTCCTAGACCCGCGGGAAAACAAGCTTTCTTT. Residues: CSVPRPAGKQAFF.

J is TRBJ2-3 and V is TRBV12-5, with TRBD2 matching over 9 bases. V gave up 3 bases and J gave up 4 bases; unmatched junction bases: 5. This CDR3 contains 15 residues. Germline CDR1 reads LGHNT; CDR2 reads FRNRAP. In DNA, the CDR3 is TGTGCTAGTGGTTTAGGCGGACTAGCGCCAGATACGCAGTATTTT. It codes for CASGLGGLAPDTQYF.

This clone was observed once. The rearrangement links TRBV29-1 to TRBJ2-3, with D possibly matching TRBD1 (6 bases). Germline V lookup: CDR1 SQVTM, CDR2 ANQGSEA. The CDR3 totals 12 residues. Trimming took 1 base from V and 8 from J, leaving 10 bases between them. DNA of the CDR3: TGCAGCGTTGAAGCAAGGGGGAGTACGCAGTATTTT. Translated: CSVEARGSTQYF.

This chain joins TRBV5-6 and TRBJ2-1, with 7 positions matching TRBD2. Germline loops: CDR1 SGHDT, CDR2 YYEEEE. After removal of 4 bases from V and 3 bases from J, the junction contained 10 bases not matched to a gene. CDR3 length: 16 residues. For the CDR3, the DNA is TGTGCCAGCAGCCCGAGGCGGGGGACGTTCTACAATGAGCAGTTCTTC. The encoded protein is CASSPRRGTFYNEQFF. The whole variable domain, remainder taken from reference TRBV5-6 and TRBJ2-1, is DAGVTQSPTHLIKTRGQQVTLRCSPKSGHDTVSWYQQALGQGPQFIFQYYEEEERQRGNFPDRFSGHQFPNYSSELNVNALLLGDSALYLCASSPRRGTFYNEQFFGPGTRLTVL.

The gene calls are TRBV7-2 and TRBJ1-5; 8 bases line up with TRBD1. Germline CDR1 reads SGHTA; CDR2 reads FQGNSA. V shed 3 bases and J 5 bases; nucleotides not matched to a gene: 6. The length of the CDR3 is 15 residues. The CDR3 region is CASSFRTGFDQPQHF. CDR3 nucleotides: TGTGCCAGCAGCTTTCGGACAGGGTTCGATCAGCCCCAGCATTTT.

This clone came up once. The CDR3 loop is CATSDLPGMRSSYNEQFF. The CDR3 DNA reads TGTGCCACCAGTGATTTGCCAGGGATGCGCAGCTCCTACAATGAGCAGTTCTTC. The chain recombines TRBV24-1 with TRBJ2-1, with TRBD1 as a possible D gene (5 bases). Germline V gives CDR1 KGHDR, CDR2 SFDVKD. V was clipped by 0 bases and J by 0 bases, with 14 bases between them. The CDR3 covers 18 residues.

The chain combines TRBV6-5 with TRBJ1-3; weak D call: TRBD1 (6 bases). V dropped 2 bases and J dropped 9 bases, with 11 bases sitting between them. CDR3 size: 13 residues. Germline V gene sequence: CDR1 MNHEY, CDR2 SVGAGI. CDR3 residues: CASSYRLGGTIYF. CDR3 DNA: TGTGCCAGCAGTTACCGCCTAGGGGGCACCATATATTTT.

V is TRBV27 and J is TRBJ1-5; a weak D match, TRBD1 (5 bases). In germline, CDR1 is MNHEY, CDR2 SMNVEV (reference sequence). CDR3 length: 13 amino acids. Trimming removed 6 bases from V and 7 bases from J, with 13 bases in between. Here the CDR3 DNA reads TGTGCCAGCAGGGGTCAGGGTTCCCAGCCCCAGCATTTT. Translation: CASRGQGSQPQHF.

The V gene is TRBV18, the J gene TRBJ1-2; no definite D call. The germline V and J ends were trimmed by 3 bases and 0 bases, with 8 bases remaining between them. The CDR3 runs to 14 residues. Germline CDR1 is KGHSH and CDR2 is LQKENI. CDR3 sequence: CASSPPSTNYGYTF. CDR3 coding DNA: TGTGCCAGCTCACCCCCGAGCACTAACTATGGCTACACCTTC.

This clone was counted a single time. The J gene is TRBJ1-5, the V gene TRBV18, with D maybe TRBD1 (6 bases). V was pared by 3 bases and J by 5 bases, with 11 bases between. Germline CDR1 is KGHSH and CDR2 is LQKENI. The CDR3 covers 14 residues. CDR3: CASSPGGGHQPQHF. CDR3 bases: TGTGCCAGCTCACCGGGAGGGGGGCATCAGCCCCAGCATTTT.

The rearrangement links TRBV4-1 to TRBJ2-7, with a possible D match to TRBD2 (6 bases). Germline-derived CDR1 and CDR2 are MGHRA and YSYEKL. The CDR3 extends over 14 amino acids. The V gene lost 0 bases and the J gene lost 7 bases, with 13 bases spanning the gap. For the CDR3, the DNA is TGCGCCAGCAGCCAAGATATAGCGGCTAGAGAGCAGTACTTC. Its protein product is CASSQDIAAREQYF.

The V call is TRBV5-1, the J call TRBJ2-3; D gene unclear. Germline CDR1 is SGHRS and CDR2 is YFSETQ. This CDR3 contains 12 residues. V was shortened by 7 bases and J by 4 bases, with 10 bases between the two germline ends. The CDR3 reads CASGVRSDTQYF. The CDR3 region has the DNA TGCGCCAGCGGTGTGCGGTCAGATACGCAGTATTTT.